This T cell receptor (beta chain) came from a study of T cells in Graves' hyperthyroidism and ophthalmopathy. This clonotype was observed many times. From RNA transcripts, TCR beta CDR3 regions were amplified. The HTBI primer set drove a first-round RT-PCR of the TCR CDR3. In TCRdb, the multiplex PCR reads were re-called with MiXCR into one record per CDR3 protein. The sample has hundreds of thousands of distinct CDR3 sequences, 35% to 45% seen once; the top ten hold 8.9%. This receptor was obtained from a man between 18 and 29 years old with Graves' hyperthyroidism. The sequencing input was blood.

CDR3 bases: TGTGCCAGCAGCTCGGGACAGGGGGTCCTGGACACCATATATTTT. Protein sequence: CASSSGQGVLDTIYF. The chain uses TRBV7-9 and TRBJ1-3, with TRBD1 matching 11 bases. Germline assignment: CDR1 SEHNR and CDR2 FQNEAQ (reference sequence). V was clipped by 4 bases and J by 8 bases; unmatched bases: 7. This CDR3 spans 15 amino acids.